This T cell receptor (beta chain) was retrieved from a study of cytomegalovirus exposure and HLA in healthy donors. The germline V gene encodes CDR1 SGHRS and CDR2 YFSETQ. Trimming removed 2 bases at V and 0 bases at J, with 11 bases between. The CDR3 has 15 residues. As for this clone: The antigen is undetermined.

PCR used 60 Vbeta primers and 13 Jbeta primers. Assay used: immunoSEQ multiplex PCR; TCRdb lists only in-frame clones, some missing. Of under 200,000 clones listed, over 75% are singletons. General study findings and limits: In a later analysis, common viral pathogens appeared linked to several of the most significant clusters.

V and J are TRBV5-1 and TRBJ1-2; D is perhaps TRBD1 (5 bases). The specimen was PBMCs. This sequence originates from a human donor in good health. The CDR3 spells CASSFGGTANYGYTF. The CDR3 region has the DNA TGCGCCAGCAGCTTTGGGGGGACCGCTAACTATGGCTACACCTTC.